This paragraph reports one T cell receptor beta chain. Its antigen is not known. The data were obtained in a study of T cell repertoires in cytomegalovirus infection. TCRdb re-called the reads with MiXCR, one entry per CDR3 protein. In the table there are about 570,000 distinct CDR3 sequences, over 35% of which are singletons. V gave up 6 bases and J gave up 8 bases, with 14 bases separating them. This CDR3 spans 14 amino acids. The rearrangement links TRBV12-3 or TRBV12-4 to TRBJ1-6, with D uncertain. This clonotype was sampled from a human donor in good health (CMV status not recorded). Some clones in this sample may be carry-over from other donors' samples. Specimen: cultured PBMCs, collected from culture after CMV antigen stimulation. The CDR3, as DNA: TGTGCCAGCAGGCCTGACGGTGGGGATTCACCCCTCCACTTT. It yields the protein CASRPDGGDSPLHF.